This is a list of T cell receptor beta chains from one sample in a study of cytomegalovirus exposure and HLA in healthy donors. Clones were sequenced by immunoSEQ multiplex PCR, and TCRdb holds only the in-frame ones, with some missing. Among 87,000 or so clones, around four fifths were seen once, and the ten largest hold around 4.5%. Sequencing input: PBMCs. Receptors originate from a woman aged 40 to 49 in good health and CMV-seronegative. CDR3s include the opening cysteine and the closing phenylalanine or tryptophan. A D gene is named only where the DNA matches it firmly. Not every row has a clone size; where given, it reads once, few, many or a size class.

clone_size	j_call	d_call	v_call	cdr3_nt	cdr3_aa
once	TRBJ1-1	-	TRBV21-1	TGTGCCAGCCCCCCCAGGGAGGATCAAGCTTTCTTT	CASPPREDQAFF
-	TRBJ2-7	-	TRBV19	TGTGCCAGTAGTCCAGTGGGCATATCTCTCGGCGAGCAGTACTTC	CASSPVGISLGEQYF
-	TRBJ2-1	TRBD1	TRBV5-1	TGCGCCAGCAGCAGGGACAGACAGGAGCAGTTCTTC	CASSRDRQEQFF
-	TRBJ2-1	-	TRBV6-5	TGTGCCAGCAGTTTGACCCGGGACAAATTGTACAATGAGCAGTTCTTC	CASSLTRDKLYNEQFF
-	TRBJ2-3	-	TRBV7-9	TGTGCCAGCAGCTCACCAGGGGGGGATACGCAGTATTTT	CASSSPGGDTQYF
few	TRBJ2-6	-	TRBV2	TGTGCCAGCGCAAAAGAGGGGGGGGCCACTGGGGCCAACGTCCTGACTTTC	CASAKEGGATGANVLTF
-	TRBJ1-6	-	TRBV15	TGTGCCACGGGAGGAGATTCACCCCTCCACTTT	CATGGDSPLHF
-	TRBJ1-1	-	TRBV14	TGTGCCAGCAGCCAATATGGAGGGGCCGCGGAAGCTTTCTTT	CASSQYGGAAEAFF
-	TRBJ1-2	-	TRBV7-9	TGTGCCAGCTGGCCGATGATCGGCTACACCTTC	CASWPMIGYTF
few	TRBJ2-7	-	TRBV27	TGTGCCAGCAGGTCAAGGCGTGCCACAGTCTACGAGCAGTACTTC	CASRSRRATVYEQYF
-	TRBJ1-1	TRBD1	TRBV5-1	TGCGCCAGCAGCCGCTTAGACAGGGGAGAAGCTTTCTTT	CASSRLDRGEAFF
-	TRBJ2-5	TRBD1	TRBV19	TGTGCCAGTAGTATGGCGGACAGGGCCCAAGAGACCCAGTACTTC	CASSMADRAQETQYF
-	TRBJ1-2	TRBD1	TRBV5-1	TGCGCCAGCAGCACCGGACAGGGAAGCTATGGCTACACCTTC	CASSTGQGSYGYTF
few	TRBJ2-1	TRBD2	TRBV4-3	TGCGCCAGCAGCCAAGATCTAGGCGGGAGTTACAATGAGCAGTTCTTC	CASSQDLGGSYNEQFF
-	TRBJ1-1	-	TRBV30	TGTGCCTGGAGTGTAGGAGGAGGTGAAGCTTTCTTT	CAWSVGGGEAFF
-	TRBJ1-5	-	TRBV5-5	TGTGCCAGCAGTCCTACAGGAGACAATCAGCCCCAGCATTTT	CASSPTGDNQPQHF
-	TRBJ1-2	-	TRBV5-1	TGCGCCAGCAGCTTGGACAGGCGGGGTGGCTACACCTTC	CASSLDRRGGYTF
-	TRBJ2-1	TRBD2	TRBV4-1	TGCGCCAGCAGCCCAATACACCCGGGGGGGCCCGCTACAGACTACAATGAGCAGTTCTTC	CASSPIHPGGPATDYNEQFF
-	TRBJ2-3	-	TRBV12-5	TGTGCTAGTGGTTTGGTACGGGCAGATACGCAGTATTTT	CASGLVRADTQYF
-	TRBJ1-2	-	TRBV2	TGTGCCAGCAGTGAGGGGAGCCATGGCTACACCTTC	CASSEGSHGYTF
-	TRBJ2-1	TRBD2	TRBV25-1	TGTGCCAGCAGTGAATTGCCTAGCGGGGGGAGCAAGCAGTTCTTC	CASSELPSGGSKQFF
-	TRBJ2-7	-	TRBV6-1	TGTGCCAGCAGTGAGACTGGAACCTACGAGCAGTACTTC	CASSETGTYEQYF
few	TRBJ1-1	-	TRBV18	TGTGCCAGCTCACCCGATCTGGGGGGGGGCACTGAAGCTTTCTTT	CASSPDLGGGTEAFF
-	TRBJ2-7	-	TRBV7-2	TGTGCCAGCAGCTTAGCGACAGACTACGAGCAGTACTTC	CASSLATDYEQYF
-	TRBJ1-3	-	TRBV6-5	TGTGCCAGCAGTTACTCGAGGGTCGCTGGAAACACCATATATTTT	CASSYSRVAGNTIYF
-	TRBJ1-2	TRBD1	TRBV6-6	TGTGCCAGCAGTTACTCATCCGGACAGGTGCTCCGCTACACCTTC	CASSYSSGQVLRYTF
-	TRBJ2-5	TRBD1	TRBV19	TGTGCCAGCAGAGGGGGCGAGGAGACCCAGTACTTC	CASRGGEETQYF
-	TRBJ2-2	-	TRBV19	TGTGCCAGTAGTAAAACCCCAGGGACCGGGGAGCTGTTTTTT	CASSKTPGTGELFF
-	TRBJ1-1	-	TRBV4-3	TGCGCCAGCAGCCAAGATCCTCCGGGACAACCGAACACTGAAGCTTTCTTT	CASSQDPPGQPNTEAFF
-	TRBJ2-7	-	TRBV5-1	TGCGCCAGCAGACTTGAGCCTGAGAGCTCCTACGAGCAGTACTTC	CASRLEPESSYEQYF
-	TRBJ1-6	-	TRBV27	TGTGCCAGCAGGAGTAATTCACCCCTCCACTTT	CASRSNSPLHF
-	TRBJ1-3	-	TRBV5-1	TGCGCCAGCAGCTTGGGAGCCTCTGGAAACACCATATATTTT	CASSLGASGNTIYF
medium-sized	TRBJ1-2	TRBD1	TRBV12-5	TGTGCTAGTGGGAGCGACAGGGCCAATGGCTACACCTTC	CASGSDRANGYTF
-	TRBJ2-1	-	TRBV12-5	TGTGCTAGTGGTCTCGGAGAGGGAAGGAATGAGCAGTTCTTC	CASGLGEGRNEQFF
-	TRBJ1-4	TRBD1	TRBV6-6	TGTGCCAGCAGGAACGACAGGGATGGCGGTGGAAAACTGTTTTTT	CASRNDRDGGGKLFF
-	TRBJ2-6	-	TRBV5-1	TGCGCCAGCAGCTTGGGAGGGTTAGCCCTATCAGGGGCCAACGTCCTGACTTTC	CASSLGGLALSGANVLTF
-	TRBJ1-1	-	TRBV4-2	TGTGCCAGCAGCCAAGTAACGAGCCGGGGGGGGAACACTGAAGCTTTCTTT	CASSQVTSRGGNTEAFF
-	TRBJ1-2	-	TRBV6-5	TGTGCCAGCAGCCACAGGACGGAATATGGCTACACCTTC	CASSHRTEYGYTF
-	TRBJ1-4	-	TRBV18	TGTGCCAGCTCACCACGGGTGGGCGAAAAACTGTTTTTT	CASSPRVGEKLFF
-	TRBJ1-1	-	TRBV5-1	TGCGCCAGCAGCTTGGAGTTGGCACGCGAAGCTTTCTTT	CASSLELAREAFF
-	TRBJ1-1	-	TRBV7-8	TGTGCCAGCAGGTCTCAGGGTGGGAGGACTGAAGCTTTCTTT	CASRSQGGRTEAFF
-	TRBJ2-5	TRBD1	TRBV7-9	TGTGCCAGCAGCTTAGTCGGGACAGGGCAGGGACAAGAGACCCAGTACTTC	CASSLVGTGQGQETQYF
-	TRBJ2-5	-	TRBV21-1	TGTGCCCCGATTTTGGGGGGTCGGCACGAGACCCAGTACTTC	CAPILGGRHETQYF
-	TRBJ2-5	-	TRBV11-3	TGTGCCAGCAGCCCGGGGGTGGGGAAACAAGAGACCCAGTACTTC	CASSPGVGKQETQYF
-	TRBJ1-1	-	TRBV11-2	TGTGCCAGCAGCACACGGGACTTTCTGAACACTGAAGCTTTCTTT	CASSTRDFLNTEAFF
-	TRBJ1-5	TRBD1	TRBV19	TGTGCCAGTACCCGCCGGGACAGTAATCAGCCCCAGCATTTT	CASTRRDSNQPQHF
-	TRBJ2-7	-	TRBV19	TGTGCCAGTAGTATAGATCTTCTGCCGGGAGCCTACGAGCAGTACTTC	CASSIDLLPGAYEQYF
-	TRBJ2-3	-	TRBV15	TGTGCCACCAGCAGAGACCTAGATACGCAGTATTTT	CATSRDLDTQYF
-	TRBJ2-1	-	TRBV6-6	TGTGCCAGCAGTTTACCAGGGGATGAGCAGTTCTTC	CASSLPGDEQFF
-	TRBJ1-1	TRBD1	TRBV10-3	TGTGCCATCAGTAGCAGGGGGCCTGGCACTGAAGCTTTCTTT	CAISSRGPGTEAFF
-	TRBJ1-1	-	TRBV7-8	TGTGCCAGCAGCTTATCGCCTACCTACCCTGAAGCTTTCTTT	CASSLSPTYPEAFF
-	TRBJ1-1	-	TRBV18	TGTGCCAGCTCACCACTAGTTATGGCAGCGACCCATGAAGCTTTCTTT	CASSPLVMAATHEAFF
-	TRBJ1-2	TRBD1	TRBV7-2	TGTGCCAGCAGCGGTGATGGGACAGGCCTCTATGGCTACACCTTC	CASSGDGTGLYGYTF